Following are 2 T cell receptor beta chains from one sample sequenced in a study of shared clonotypes between healthy human individuals. Data came from immunoSEQ multiplex PCR; TCRdb stores just in-frame clones and leaves some out. The table lists hundreds of thousands of clones, around 75% of them singletons. The material sequenced was PBMCs. The receptor source for this set is a woman aged 40-49 years in good health. Some clones in this sample may be carry-over from other donors' samples.

CDR3 nucleotides: TGTGCCAGCAGCCCCCGAGGAGGGGACAGCTCCTACGAGCAGTACTTC. The encoded protein is CASSPRGGDSSYEQYF. The V and J genes are TRBV9 and TRBJ2-7, with D possibly TRBD1 on 7 matching bases. V gave up 4 bases and J gave up 0 bases, with 17 bases separating them. There are 16 residues in the CDR3. Germline loops: CDR1 SGDLS, CDR2 YYNGEE.

Here the CDR3 DNA reads TGTGCCAGCAGCGGGACCCCGGGAGAGTACGAGCAGTACTTC. This codes for CASSGTPGEYEQYF. The chain links TRBV9 to TRBJ2-7; maybe TRBD2 (6 bases). Germline V gives CDR1 SGDLS, CDR2 YYNGEE. Deletions cut 3 bases from V and 4 bases from J, with 14 bases between. The CDR3 has 14 residues.